What follows are 26 T cell receptor beta chains derived from one specimen sequenced in a study of cytomegalovirus exposure and HLA in healthy donors. PCR was performed using 60 Vbeta and 13 Jbeta primers. This table comes from immunoSEQ multiplex PCR, and its TCRdb copy is limited to in-frame clones, with some not included. The repertoire holds 110,000 to 150,000 clones, with 75% to 85% as singletons. The sequencing input was PBMCs. These receptor sequences come from a man aged 35-49 years in good health and CMV-seronegative.

In DNA form, the CDR3 reads TGTGCCAGCAGCCCCCCTTCCGCGGGAATAGACAATGAGCAGTTCTTC. Translated, it gives CASSPPSAGIDNEQFF. The chain recombines TRBV7-9 with TRBJ2-1; the D gene is possibly TRBD2 (6 bases). The CDR3 loop spans 16 amino acids. Germline V CDR1 and CDR2: SEHNR, FQNEAQ (reference sequence). Trimming removed 5 bases at V and 5 bases at J, with 19 bases between.

Points on this clone: Additional DNA sequences in this sample encode the identical CDR3. The V and J genes are TRBV25-1 and TRBJ1-6, with no clear D. Germline V CDR1 and CDR2: MGHDK, SYGVNS. The CDR3 extends over 14 amino acids. V was cut by 7 bases and J by 5 bases, with 12 bases left in between. The CDR3 sequence is CASTGGFHNSPLHF. Here the CDR3 DNA reads TGTGCCAGCACCGGCGGGTTCCATAATTCACCCCTCCACTTT.

The J gene is TRBJ2-1, the V gene TRBV6-1; D might be TRBD1 (5 bases). This CDR3 spans 14 amino acids. Per the germline V gene, CDR1 is MNHNS and CDR2 is SASEGT. Trimming left V 4 bases short and J 7 bases short, with 14 bases between. The CDR3: CASSVIQGRNEQFF. As DNA, the CDR3 is TGTGCCAGCAGTGTGATTCAGGGTAGGAATGAGCAGTTCTTC.

The J gene is TRBJ2-7, the V gene TRBV11-2, with D uncertain. The CDR3 covers 15 residues. Germline V gene data show CDR1 as SGHAT and CDR2 as FQNNGV. The V end lost 0 bases, the J end lost 2 bases, and 11 bases lay between the germline ends. CDR3 amino acids: CASSLDPDGAYEQYF. Here the CDR3 DNA reads TGTGCCAGCAGCTTAGACCCTGACGGAGCCTACGAGCAGTACTTC.

This chain uses TRBV5-4 with TRBJ1-2; 7 bases are a match to TRBD1. J was trimmed by 4 bases and V by 5 bases; bases with no gene match: 8. Germline CDR1 is SGHNT and CDR2 is YYREEE (reference sequence). CDR3 size: 14 residues. The CDR3 sequence: CASRPGGSSYGYTF. The CDR3 DNA is TGTGCCAGCAGACCAGGGGGGTCTAGCTATGGCTACACCTTC. The complete variable domain, with remaining parts taken from reference TRBV5-4 and TRBJ1-2, reads ETGVTQSPTHLIKTRGQQVTLRCSSQSGHNTVSWYQQALGQGPQFIFQYYREEENGRGNFPPRFSGLQFPNYSSELNVNALELDDSALYLCASRPGGSSYGYTFGSGTRLTVV.

The chain employs TRBV5-1 and TRBJ2-5, with a possible D match to TRBD1 (6 bases). Per the germline V gene, CDR1 is SGHRS and CDR2 is YFSETQ. V lost 1 base to trimming and J lost 3 bases, with 10 bases between them. The CDR3 is 14 residues long. The DNA of the CDR3 is TGCGCCAGCAGCTTGAGGGCAGGGGAAGAGACCCAGTACTTC. Its protein is CASSLRAGEETQYF.

This CDR3 reads CASKTGQVNQPQHF. The CDR3, as DNA: TGTGCCAGCAAGACCGGACAGGTTAATCAGCCCCAGCATTTT. This sequence joins TRBV6-1 and TRBJ1-5; 7 positions match TRBD1. CDR3 length equals 14 residues. The germline V gene has CDR1 MNHNS and CDR2 SASEGT. V was pared by 7 bases and J by 4 bases, with 7 bases of the junction left unmatched.

V is TRBV5-1 and J is TRBJ2-7; 8 nucleotides match TRBD1. Germline V gene data show CDR1 as SGHRS and CDR2 as YFSETQ. V was pared by 4 bases and J by 5 bases, with 8 bases of the junction left unmatched. The CDR3 contains 14 residues. The DNA for the CDR3 is TGCGCCAGCAGCCTAGGACAGGGAACAAACGAGCAGTACTTC. It translates to CASSLGQGTNEQYF.

The CDR3 DNA reads TGCGCCAGCAGCTTGGGACAGGTCACCGGGGAGCTGTTTTTT. Translated: CASSLGQVTGELFF. V gene TRBV5-1 combines with J gene TRBJ2-2; D perhaps matches TRBD1 (6 bases). Germline assignment: CDR1 SGHRS and CDR2 YFSETQ. V was trimmed by 0 bases and J by 4 bases, leaving 7 bases between them. The CDR3 is 14 residues long.

The chain uses TRBV4-3 and TRBJ2-1, with 7 bases identical to TRBD1. V lost 2 bases to trimming and J lost 5 bases; unmatched junction nucleotides: 6. The V gene's germline CDR1 is LGHNA and CDR2 YSLEER. CDR3 length: 15 amino acids. CDR3 nucleotides: TGCGCCAGCAGCCAATCGGGACAGCCCAACAATGAGCAGTTCTTC. Translating it yields CASSQSGQPNNEQFF.

The chain employs TRBV27 and TRBJ2-7, with TRBD2 as a possible D gene (5 bases). Trimming removed 6 bases at V and 1 base at J, with 16 bases between. CDR1 MNHEY and CDR2 SMNVEV come from the germline V gene (reference sequence). The CDR3 is 15 residues long. For the CDR3, the DNA is TGTGCCAGCAGCCGAAGCGGCGGTTCTTCCTACGAGCAGTACTTC. It specifies CASSRSGGSSYEQYF.

The V and J genes are TRBV9 and TRBJ1-3; 8 nucleotides align to TRBD1. The CDR3 extends over 14 amino acids. Losses at the gene ends were 2 bases for V and 8 bases for J; bases not matched to a gene: 6. Per germline, CDR1 SGDLS and CDR2 YYNGEE. CDR3 residues: CASSVADREDTIYF. As DNA, the CDR3 is TGTGCCAGCAGCGTTGCGGACAGGGAAGACACCATATATTTT.

The chain links TRBV2 to TRBJ1-2; a possible D gene is TRBD1 (5 bases). From germline, CDR1 is SNHLY and CDR2 FYNNEI. The germline V and J ends were trimmed by 6 bases and 3 bases, with 14 bases remaining between them. The CDR3 is 14 residues long. The CDR3 sequence: CASRPSGGHYGYTF. Written as DNA, the CDR3 is TGTGCCAGCAGACCATCGGGGGGACACTATGGCTACACCTTC.

V usage is TRBV4-3 and J usage is TRBJ2-5; no clear D gene. The J call is doubtful: the DNA matches TRBJ2-7 better. The CDR3 runs 15 residues. CDR1 LGHNA and CDR2 YSLEER come from the germline V gene. The CDR3 spells CASSQDLVSIYEQYF. CDR3 in DNA: TGCGCCAGCAGCCAAGATCTGGTCTCCATTTACGAGCAGTACTTC.

This chain connects TRBV7-6 to TRBJ2-6; D may be TRBD2 (7 bases). Trimming shortened V by 4 bases and J by 0 bases, and 22 bases separated the two germline ends. This CDR3 is built from 20 residues. Germline CDR1 is SGHVS and CDR2 is FNYEAQ. The CDR3 loop is CASSSGTNRARGSGANVLTF. CDR3 DNA sequence: TGTGCCAGCAGCTCCGGGACTAACAGGGCTCGAGGCTCTGGGGCCAACGTCCTGACTTTC.

The gene calls are TRBV15 and TRBJ1-4; 12 nucleotides line up with TRBD1. Trimming took 3 bases from V and 7 from J; bases not matched to a gene: 6. Germline V gene sequence: CDR1 LNHNV, CDR2 YYDKDF (reference sequence). This CDR3 region has 16 residues. The CDR3 spells CATSSTRDRGREKLFF. CDR3 sequence (DNA): TGTGCCACCAGCAGCACCCGGGACAGGGGGCGTGAAAAACTGTTTTTT.

This chain connects TRBV4-1 to TRBJ1-1, with D tentatively TRBD1 (5 bases). There are 15 residues in the CDR3. Trimming cost V 1 base and J 1 base, with 10 bases left between them. Per the germline V gene, CDR1 is MGHRA and CDR2 is YSYEKL. The CDR3 DNA reads as TGCGCCAGCAGCCAAGGAAGGGGCCCGAACACTGAAGCTTTCTTT. This encodes CASSQGRGPNTEAFF.

V is TRBV5-1 and J is TRBJ1-1; 11 bases align to TRBD1. The trim removed 2 bases at V and 5 bases at J, leaving 2 bases unmatched. Germline V gene data show CDR1 as SGHRS and CDR2 as YFSETQ. The CDR3 loop spans 14 amino acids. DNA of the CDR3: TGCGCCAGCAGCTTTGGGACAGGGGGGACTGAAGCTTTCTTT. It translates to CASSFGTGGTEAFF.

This rearrangement joins TRBV9 to TRBJ2-3, with D maybe TRBD2 (6 bases). CDR3 length: 15 amino acids. CDR1 is SGDLS, CDR2 YYNGEE, per germline. V gave up 2 bases and J gave up 1 base, with 11 bases separating them. The CDR3 loop reads CASSVGTGGTDTQYF. CDR3 nucleotide sequence: TGTGCCAGCAGCGTCGGGACGGGAGGCACAGATACGCAGTATTTT.

This clone was seen a single time. The V and J genes are TRBV7-7 and TRBJ2-4; maybe TRBD2 (5 bases). Between the trimmed V and J ends, which lost 4 bases and 0 bases, there was a span of 19 bases. The CDR3 has 18 residues. Germline CDR1 is SSHAT and CDR2 is FNYEAQ (reference sequence). In DNA form, the CDR3 reads TGTGCCAGCAGCTCTCAAGCCACGGACGGACTAGCCAAAAACATTCAGTACTTC. Residues: CASSSQATDGLAKNIQYF.

This clone has only a few counts. The CDR3: CASTNRVVGGYTF. CDR3 in DNA: TGTGCCAGCACCAACAGGGTAGTCGGCGGCTACACCTTC. The V call is TRBV28, the J call TRBJ1-2; perhaps TRBD1 as D (6 bases). This CDR3 spans 13 amino acids. The V gene lost 7 bases and the J gene lost 8 bases, with 17 bases spanning the gap. CDR1 is MDHEN, CDR2 SYDVKM, per germline.

The rearrangement joins TRBV5-1 to TRBJ1-1; 7 bases are a match to TRBD1. The trim removed 3 bases at V and 3 bases at J, leaving 11 bases unmatched. Germline V lookup: CDR1 SGHRS, CDR2 YFSETQ. The CDR3 has 16 amino acids. DNA for the CDR3: TGCGCCAGCAGCTCCCCTAACCTAGGGGGCGACACTGAAGCTTTCTTT. Its translation is CASSSPNLGGDTEAFF.

The rearrangement links TRBV6-5 to TRBJ1-1; D remains unclear. Germline V lookup: CDR1 MNHEY, CDR2 SVGAGI. V lost 2 bases and J lost 1, with 8 bases in between. The CDR3 has 14 residues. The CDR3 reads CASSYPGGNTEAFF. The CDR3 coding sequence is TGTGCCAGCAGTTACCCGGGAGGGAACACTGAAGCTTTCTTT.

J is TRBJ1-2 and V is TRBV30; the D is unclear. V was cut by 0 bases and J by 4 bases, with 3 bases left in between. The CDR3 runs to 11 residues. From germline, CDR1 is GTSNPN and CDR2 SVGIG (reference sequence). CDR3 sequence: CAWSVAYGYTF. The CDR3 DNA sequence: TGTGCCTGGAGTGTGGCCTATGGCTACACCTTC. Combining the CDR3 with reference TRBV30 and TRBJ1-2 gives the whole variable domain SQTIHQWPATLVQPVGSPLSLECTVEGTSNPNLYWYRQAAGRGLQLLFYSVGIGQISSEVPQNLSASRPQDRQFILSSKKLLLSDSGFYLCAWSVAYGYTFGSGTRLTVV.

This chain uses TRBV6-5 with TRBJ2-1; 10 bases agree with TRBD1. V lost 9 bases and J lost 8; bases outside the gene matches: 10. This CDR3 region has 14 residues. Germline V gene data show CDR1 as MNHEY and CDR2 as SVGAGI. The CDR3 spells CASTSGTGDDEQFF. DNA of the CDR3: TGTGCCAGTACCTCCGGGACAGGGGACGATGAGCAGTTCTTC.

This clone came up a few times. The J gene is TRBJ1-6, the V gene TRBV6-5; weak D call: TRBD1 (5 bases). The V gene's germline CDR1 is MNHEY and CDR2 SVGAGI. This CDR3 spans 14 amino acids. Trimming pared 4 bases from V and 7 bases from J, leaving 11 bases between. The CDR3 is CASSFIGANSPLHF. CDR3 in DNA: TGTGCCAGCAGTTTTATAGGGGCCAATTCACCCCTCCACTTT.